Listed below are T cell receptor beta chains from one sample, sequenced in a study of CD8+ T cells in alopecia areata. Some clones are missing from TCRdb's copy, which holds only in-frame ones; the method was immunoSEQ multiplex PCR. The repertoire holds hundreds of thousands of clones, with over 60% as singletons. This sample comprised CD4+ T cells sorted from blood, obtained around week 46, from a patient treated with tofacitinib. All receptors come from a human donor with alopecia areata. CDR3s include the opening cysteine and the closing phenylalanine or tryptophan. A D gene is named only where the DNA matches it firmly. Size is stated for part of the rows, as once, few or many counts, or as a class when the clone is expanded.

clone_size: .
v_call: TRBV30
d_call: .
j_call: TRBJ2-4
cdr3_aa: CAWSDRGLAFNIQYF
cdr3_nt: TGTGCCTGGAGTGATCGGGGGCTAGCGTTTAACATTCAGTACTTC

clone_size: .
v_call: TRBV7-9
d_call: TRBD1
j_call: TRBJ2-7
cdr3_aa: CASSQSGDRVEQYF
cdr3_nt: TGTGCCAGCAGCCAATCAGGGGACAGGGTTGAGCAGTACTTC

clone_size: .
v_call: TRBV10-3
d_call: TRBD1
j_call: TRBJ2-3
cdr3_aa: CAISISRGLGTDTQYF
cdr3_nt: TGTGCCATCAGCATATCCAGGGGGCTAGGCACAGATACGCAGTATTTT

clone_size: .
v_call: TRBV29-1
d_call: .
j_call: TRBJ2-7
cdr3_aa: CSVDGSTGNYEQYF
cdr3_nt: TGCAGCGTTGACGGGTCGACAGGAAATTACGAGCAGTACTTC

clone_size: .
v_call: TRBV29-1
d_call: .
j_call: TRBJ2-1
cdr3_aa: CSVQVPGLPFREQFF
cdr3_nt: TGCAGCGTTCAAGTTCCGGGACTCCCCTTCCGGGAGCAGTTCTTC

clone_size: .
v_call: TRBV5-1
d_call: .
j_call: TRBJ2-7
cdr3_aa: CASSLREQYF
cdr3_nt: TGCGCCAGCAGCTTGAGGGAGCAGTACTTC

clone_size: few
v_call: TRBV28
d_call: .
j_call: TRBJ2-5
cdr3_aa: CATGTQETQYF
cdr3_nt: TGTGCCACCGGTACCCAGGAGACCCAGTACTTC

clone_size: .
v_call: TRBV5-6
d_call: .
j_call: TRBJ1-1
cdr3_aa: CASSLGPRNTEAFF
cdr3_nt: TGTGCCAGCAGCCTAGGACCGAGGAACACTGAAGCTTTCTTT

clone_size: .
v_call: TRBV30
d_call: TRBD1
j_call: TRBJ1-6
cdr3_aa: CAWVDRGDSPLHF
cdr3_nt: TGTGCCTGGGTTGACAGGGGAGATTCACCCCTCCACTTT

clone_size: few
v_call: TRBV30
d_call: TRBD1
j_call: TRBJ2-7
cdr3_aa: CAWSKAGGGYEQYF
cdr3_nt: TGTGCCTGGAGTAAAGCAGGGGGCGGGTACGAGCAGTACTTC

clone_size: .
v_call: TRBV10-3
d_call: .
j_call: TRBJ2-5
cdr3_aa: CAISQTSGETQYF
cdr3_nt: TGTGCCATCAGCCAGACCTCAGGGGAGACCCAGTACTTC

clone_size: .
v_call: TRBV2
d_call: .
j_call: TRBJ2-3
cdr3_aa: CASRKELLITDTQYF
cdr3_nt: TGTGCCAGCAGAAAAGAGTTGCTAATCACAGATACGCAGTATTTT

clone_size: .
v_call: TRBV10-3
d_call: TRBD1
j_call: TRBJ1-5
cdr3_aa: CASGQGNGNQPQHF
cdr3_nt: TGTGCCTCAGGACAGGGGAATGGCAATCAGCCCCAGCATTTT

clone_size: .
v_call: TRBV7-2
d_call: .
j_call: TRBJ1-1
cdr3_aa: CASSPPGTGNTEAFF
cdr3_nt: TGTGCCAGCAGCCCCCCGGGAACAGGGAACACTGAAGCTTTCTTT

clone_size: .
v_call: TRBV29-1
d_call: TRBD1
j_call: TRBJ1-2
cdr3_aa: CSVGRTGIPGYTF
cdr3_nt: TGCAGCGTTGGCCGGACAGGGATACCTGGCTACACCTTC

clone_size: once
v_call: TRBV25-1
d_call: .
j_call: TRBJ2-1
cdr3_aa: CASSDYSYNEQFF
cdr3_nt: TGTGCCAGCTCAGACTACTCCTACAATGAGCAGTTCTTC

clone_size: .
v_call: TRBV6-1
d_call: .
j_call: TRBJ2-7
cdr3_aa: CASSAVVYEQYF
cdr3_nt: TGTGCCAGCAGTGCTGTGGTCTACGAGCAGTACTTC

clone_size: .
v_call: TRBV14
d_call: .
j_call: TRBJ1-2
cdr3_aa: CASSQVEGAGYTF
cdr3_nt: TGTGCCAGCAGCCAAGTGGAGGGCGCCGGCTACACCTTC

clone_size: .
v_call: TRBV25-1
d_call: .
j_call: TRBJ1-5
cdr3_aa: CASSVWDSNQPQHF
cdr3_nt: TGTGCCAGCAGTGTATGGGATAGCAATCAGCCCCAGCATTTT

clone_size: .
v_call: TRBV2
d_call: .
j_call: TRBJ1-1
cdr3_aa: CASSKSGDSEAFF
cdr3_nt: TGTGCCAGCAGTAAAAGTGGAGACAGTGAAGCTTTCTTT

clone_size: .
v_call: TRBV29-1
d_call: TRBD1
j_call: TRBJ2-2
cdr3_aa: CSVPRQGSPGELFF
cdr3_nt: TGCAGCGTTCCGCGACAGGGGTCCCCCGGGGAGCTGTTTTTT

clone_size: .
v_call: TRBV7-3
d_call: TRBD2
j_call: TRBJ2-5
cdr3_aa: CASSLTSSGAETQYF
cdr3_nt: TGTGCCAGCAGCTTAACGTCGAGCGGGGCAGAGACCCAGTACTTC

clone_size: .
v_call: TRBV5-6
d_call: .
j_call: TRBJ2-1
cdr3_aa: CASSSLGLGGATLNEQFF
cdr3_nt: TGTGCCAGCAGCTCCCTCGGGCTAGGCGGGGCTACTCTCAATGAGCAGTTCTTC

clone_size: .
v_call: TRBV30
d_call: TRBD1
j_call: TRBJ1-2
cdr3_aa: CAWSGPGGTGKWNGYTF
cdr3_nt: TGTGCCTGGAGTGGACCGGGCGGGACAGGGAAGTGGAATGGCTACACCTTC

clone_size: .
v_call: TRBV2
d_call: .
j_call: TRBJ2-2
cdr3_aa: CASSLTGGLGELFF
cdr3_nt: TGTGCCAGCAGCCTGACAGGCGGTTTAGGGGAGCTGTTTTTT

clone_size: .
v_call: TRBV4-3
d_call: TRBD1
j_call: TRBJ2-2
cdr3_aa: CASSQSGTGITGELFF
cdr3_nt: TGCGCCAGCAGCCAATCCGGGACAGGGATCACCGGGGAGCTGTTTTTT

clone_size: .
v_call: TRBV30
d_call: .
j_call: TRBJ1-4
cdr3_aa: CAWSGQGGEKLFF
cdr3_nt: TGTGCCTGGAGTGGGCAGGGCGGTGAAAAACTGTTTTTT

clone_size: once
v_call: TRBV7-2
d_call: .
j_call: TRBJ2-2
cdr3_aa: CASSQAQVARELFF
cdr3_nt: TGTGCCAGCAGCCAAGCCCAGGTAGCTCGGGAGCTGTTTTTT

clone_size: .
v_call: TRBV10-3
d_call: .
j_call: TRBJ1-2
cdr3_aa: CAISKDTNYGYTF
cdr3_nt: TGTGCCATCAGTAAGGACACTAACTATGGCTACACCTTC

clone_size: few
v_call: TRBV6-1
d_call: .
j_call: TRBJ2-7
cdr3_aa: CASSPGISTYEQYF
cdr3_nt: TGTGCCAGCAGTCCAGGGATTTCCACCTACGAGCAGTACTTC

clone_size: .
v_call: TRBV30
d_call: TRBD1
j_call: TRBJ1-3
cdr3_aa: CAWSVTGGHNTIYF
cdr3_nt: TGTGCCTGGAGTGTGACAGGGGGCCATAACACCATATATTTT

clone_size: .
v_call: TRBV29-1
d_call: .
j_call: TRBJ2-5
cdr3_aa: CSVSLPGSQETQYF
cdr3_nt: TGCAGCGTTTCATTGCCAGGCAGCCAAGAGACCCAGTACTTC

clone_size: .
v_call: TRBV29-1
d_call: .
j_call: TRBJ1-1
cdr3_aa: CSVSLLVTNTEAFF
cdr3_nt: TGCAGCGTTAGTTTGTTGGTTACGAACACTGAAGCTTTCTTT

clone_size: .
v_call: TRBV9
d_call: .
j_call: TRBJ2-1
cdr3_aa: CASSVVGGRAHNEQFF
cdr3_nt: TGTGCCAGCAGCGTAGTGGGGGGCAGGGCACACAATGAGCAGTTCTTC

clone_size: .
v_call: TRBV27
d_call: TRBD2
j_call: TRBJ2-3
cdr3_aa: CASGQAGGPNTQYF
cdr3_nt: TGTGCCAGCGGTCAAGCGGGGGGGCCTAATACGCAGTATTTT

clone_size: .
v_call: TRBV2
d_call: TRBD1
j_call: TRBJ2-7
cdr3_aa: CARGQGNYEQYF
cdr3_nt: TGTGCCAGAGGACAGGGCAACTACGAGCAGTACTTC

clone_size: few
v_call: TRBV11-2
d_call: .
j_call: TRBJ2-7
cdr3_aa: CASNFLGPQKSYEQYF
cdr3_nt: TGTGCCAGCAACTTCCTAGGCCCTCAGAAATCCTACGAGCAGTACTTC

clone_size: .
v_call: TRBV5-1
d_call: .
j_call: TRBJ2-7
cdr3_aa: CASSLNIGYEQYF
cdr3_nt: TGCGCCAGCAGCCTAAACATCGGTTACGAGCAGTACTTC

clone_size: .
v_call: TRBV11-2
d_call: .
j_call: TRBJ2-3
cdr3_aa: CASSFFKRSDTQYF
cdr3_nt: TGTGCCAGCAGCTTCTTTAAGAGATCAGATACGCAGTATTTT

clone_size: .
v_call: TRBV6-6
d_call: .
j_call: TRBJ2-5
cdr3_aa: CASSRGGGMETQYF
cdr3_nt: TGTGCCAGCAGCCGCGGGGGCGGGATGGAGACCCAGTACTTC

clone_size: .
v_call: TRBV6-1
d_call: TRBD1
j_call: TRBJ2-7
cdr3_aa: CASSESQGAHEQYF
cdr3_nt: TGTGCCAGCAGTGAAAGCCAGGGGGCCCACGAGCAGTACTTC

clone_size: .
v_call: TRBV30
d_call: .
j_call: TRBJ2-1
cdr3_aa: CAWSGRRGGTYNEQFF
cdr3_nt: TGTGCCTGGAGTGGACGCAGGGGAGGTACCTACAATGAGCAGTTCTTC

clone_size: .
v_call: TRBV7-2
d_call: .
j_call: TRBJ2-1
cdr3_aa: CATRRQTDYNEQFF
cdr3_nt: TGTGCCACCAGACGGCAGACAGACTACAATGAGCAGTTCTTC

clone_size: .
v_call: TRBV9
d_call: .
j_call: TRBJ1-6
cdr3_aa: CASSGGVSYNSPLHF
cdr3_nt: TGTGCCAGCAGCGGTGGGGTCAGTTATAATTCACCCCTCCACTTT

clone_size: .
v_call: TRBV30
d_call: .
j_call: TRBJ2-3
cdr3_aa: CAWSVGGTAADTQYF
cdr3_nt: TGTGCCTGGAGTGTAGGGGGGACTGCCGCAGATACGCAGTATTTT

clone_size: few
v_call: TRBV30
d_call: .
j_call: TRBJ2-3
cdr3_aa: CAWAVGSTDTQYF
cdr3_nt: TGTGCCTGGGCGGTCGGGTCCACAGATACGCAGTATTTT

clone_size: once
v_call: TRBV7-2
d_call: .
j_call: TRBJ2-5
cdr3_aa: CASSEWTQETQYF
cdr3_nt: TGTGCCAGCAGCGAGTGGACCCAAGAGACCCAGTACTTC

clone_size: .
v_call: TRBV29-1
d_call: TRBD1
j_call: TRBJ1-1
cdr3_aa: CSASLTGVNTEAFF
cdr3_nt: TGCAGCGCCTCGCTGACAGGGGTAAACACTGAAGCTTTCTTT

clone_size: .
v_call: TRBV2
d_call: TRBD1
j_call: TRBJ1-5
cdr3_aa: CASSAGQGNQPQHF
cdr3_nt: TGTGCCAGCAGCGCTGGACAGGGCAATCAGCCCCAGCATTTT

clone_size: .
v_call: TRBV29-1
d_call: .
j_call: TRBJ1-2
cdr3_aa: CSVEEGVGYTF
cdr3_nt: TGCAGCGTTGAAGAGGGGGTCGGCTACACCTTC

clone_size: few
v_call: TRBV2
d_call: .
j_call: TRBJ1-4
cdr3_aa: CASIIQPLNEKLFF
cdr3_nt: TGTGCCAGCATTATACAGCCCTTGAATGAAAAACTGTTTTTT